A selection of T cell receptor beta chains follows, all from one sample in a study of T-cell reconstitution after alpha-beta-depleted transplantation in children. From the PCR reads, TCRdb called clonotypes with MiXCR, one entry per CDR3 protein. This table has about 980,000 distinct CDR3 sequences, roughly 31% appearing once. The sample here was PBMCs, mostly from graft donor cells, taken 360 days after TCRalphabeta/CD19-depleted stem cell transplant. These receptors all come from a boy in the first two years of life who had a stem cell transplant for SCID, so the T cells may come from the graft donor. The CDR3 runs from the conserved cysteine through the conserved F or W. The D gene is left open where the match is weak. Rows may omit the clone size; those that give it use once, few, many or a size class.

V gene: TRBV3-1
D gene: NA
J gene: TRBJ2-3
clone size: NA
CDR3 DNA: TGTGCCAGCAGCCAAGATCTGGCAGATACGCAGTATTTT
CDR3 protein: CASSQDLADTQYF

V gene: TRBV18
D gene: NA
J gene: TRBJ2-7
clone size: few
CDR3 DNA: TGTGCCAGCTCACCCGTGGAGAGCTACGAGCAGTACTTC
CDR3 protein: CASSPVESYEQYF

V gene: TRBV20-1
D gene: NA
J gene: TRBJ2-3
clone size: NA
CDR3 DNA: TGCAGTGCTACGGGGGCAGATACGCAGTATTTT
CDR3 protein: CSATGADTQYF

V gene: TRBV7-3
D gene: NA
J gene: TRBJ1-1
clone size: once
CDR3 DNA: TGTGCCAGCAGCTTAGGTCAGCGGGGTGAAGCTTTCTTT
CDR3 protein: CASSLGQRGEAFF

V gene: TRBV7-8
D gene: NA
J gene: TRBJ1-2
clone size: few
CDR3 DNA: TGTGCCAGCAGCTTAGGGACTTCGCCCTATGGCTACACCTTC
CDR3 protein: CASSLGTSPYGYTF

V gene: TRBV4-1
D gene: NA
J gene: TRBJ2-7
clone size: NA
CDR3 DNA: TGCGCCAGCAGCCAAGATCTCGGACCGGCCTACGAGCAGTACTTC
CDR3 protein: CASSQDLGPAYEQYF

V gene: TRBV5-1
D gene: NA
J gene: TRBJ2-3
clone size: NA
CDR3 DNA: TGCGCCAGCAAAACAGGCTCCACAGATACGCAGTATTTT
CDR3 protein: CASKTGSTDTQYF

V gene: TRBV4-1
D gene: NA
J gene: TRBJ1-2
clone size: NA
CDR3 DNA: TGCGCCAGCAGCCAAGATTGGGCAGGGGATGATGGCTACACCTTC
CDR3 protein: CASSQDWAGDDGYTF

V gene: TRBV11-2
D gene: NA
J gene: TRBJ2-5
clone size: few
CDR3 DNA: TGTGCCAGCAGCGCCCACTCGGCGACTTTCCAAGAGACCCAGTACTTC
CDR3 protein: CASSAHSATFQETQYF

V gene: TRBV5-5
D gene: NA
J gene: TRBJ1-5
clone size: NA
CDR3 DNA: TGTGCCAGCAGCCCGCGCGCGGGAGCCCTTAGCAATCAGCCCCAGCATTTT
CDR3 protein: CASSPRAGALSNQPQHF

V gene: TRBV5-1
D gene: NA
J gene: TRBJ2-1
clone size: few
CDR3 DNA: TGCGCCAGCAGCTTGGTAGGACGGTCCCATAATGAGCAGTTCTTC
CDR3 protein: CASSLVGRSHNEQFF

V gene: TRBV4-1
D gene: NA
J gene: TRBJ2-7
clone size: few
CDR3 DNA: TGCGCCAGCAGCCAGACAGAAGCCTACGAGCAGTACTTC
CDR3 protein: CASSQTEAYEQYF

V gene: TRBV11-2
D gene: NA
J gene: TRBJ2-3
clone size: NA
CDR3 DNA: TGTGCCAGCAGCCGTCCAGGGTTACTAGATACGCAGTATTTT
CDR3 protein: CASSRPGLLDTQYF

V gene: TRBV12-3/TRBV12-4
D gene: TRBD2
J gene: TRBJ2-1
clone size: NA
CDR3 DNA: TGTGCCAGCAGCTCGGGACTAGCGGACTACAATGAGCAGTTCTTC
CDR3 protein: CASSSGLADYNEQFF

V gene: TRBV20-1
D gene: TRBD2
J gene: TRBJ2-3
clone size: NA
CDR3 DNA: TGCAGTGCTAGTTGGACTAGCGGTGTCGGTTTTGCGCAGTATTTT
CDR3 protein: CSASWTSGVGFAQYF

V gene: TRBV20-1
D gene: NA
J gene: TRBJ1-1
clone size: NA
CDR3 DNA: TGCAGTGCTAGGAGCGGAAGGAACACTGAAGCTTTCTTT
CDR3 protein: CSARSGRNTEAFF